This TCR beta chain was found in a study of shared clonotypes between healthy human individuals. The V and J ends lost 2 bases and 2 bases respectively, with 12 bases between them. This CDR3 has 16 amino acids. Germline CDR1 SNHLY, CDR2 FYNNEI. Assay: immunoSEQ multiplex PCR; the TCRdb copy retains only in-frame clones and omits some. The top ten clones hold 0.95% to 1.5% of a sample with over a million clones, 95% to 97% of them seen once. A remark on this clone: Antigen unknown.

Whole-study results and caveats: Researchers found naive subsets generally carried larger estimated richness than memory subsets. In this cohort, only blood was sampled, and tissue repertoires likely differ.

The V call is TRBV2, the J call TRBJ2-2, with D unresolved. Sequenced sample: naive CD4+ T cells sorted from blood. The subset was: CD45RA+ positively selected. The TCR was taken from a young man in good health. The CDR3 spells CASSETAQVNTGELFF. CDR3 bases: TGTGCCAGCAGTGAAACGGCTCAAGTTAACACCGGGGAGCTGTTTTTT.